One and the same sample provided the 32 T cell receptor beta chains below, sequenced in a study of a mutant IDH1 vaccine in newly diagnosed glioma (dated by TCRdb to the early 2020s). The sample's time point label, in plain terms: week 35, safety follow-up. Each vaccine dose was 300 ug of a 20-mer mutant IDH1 peptide in Montanide, given subcutaneously with topical imiquimod. The method behind the library was the immunoSEQ multiplex PCR assay. The clones in this table, taken by TCRdb from immuneACCESS, are in-frame only. Not every clone is retained; where verified, under half of the shortfall comes from an unresolved V gene, and the cause of the rest is unknown. In all, the sample holds tens of thousands of clones, and more than 75% of those were seen once. The ten biggest clones cover about 2% of the sample. For these receptors, no antigen is known. The sample consisted of PBMCs, taken from a glioma patient whose treatment included an IDH1 peptide vaccine. These receptors all stem from a man aged 30 to 45 with glioma.

This clone was seen just once. The V gene is TRBV19, the J gene TRBJ1-4; 7 positions agree with TRBD1. Trimming cost V 4 bases and J 2 bases; bases outside gene matches: 1. From germline, CDR1 is LNHDA and CDR2 SQIVND (reference sequence). This CDR3 region has 14 residues. Here the CDR3 reads CASSTTGTNEKLFF. Here the CDR3 DNA reads TGTGCCAGTAGTACGACAGGGACTAATGAAAAACTGTTTTTT.

The chain has TRBV10-2 and TRBJ1-6; the match to TRBD1 covers 7 bases. V was clipped by 4 bases and J by 7 bases; unmatched bases: 10. Germline lookup yields CDR1 WSHSY and CDR2 SAAADI. This CDR3 region has 16 residues. CDR3 sequence: CASSAVAGTENSPLHF. In DNA, the CDR3 is TGCGCCAGCAGTGCCGTGGCAGGGACAGAAAATTCACCCCTCCACTTT.

V usage is TRBV23-1 and J usage is TRBJ2-7, with TRBD2 as a possible D gene (6 bases). TRBV23-1 is assigned to the ORF class and has an uncertain function. The CDR3 is 14 residues long. Trimming pared 3 bases from V and 7 bases from J, leaving 16 bases between. The CDR3 nucleotides read TGCGCCAGCAGTCATCACGGGGCGGGGTGGGAGCAGTACTTC. It specifies CASSHHGAGWEQYF.

The V call is TRBV7-9, the J call TRBJ2-1; possibly TRBD2 for D (6 bases). Deletions cut 0 bases from V and 8 bases from J, with 11 bases between. The germline gives CDR1 SEHNR, CDR2 FQNEAQ (reference sequence). The CDR3 consists of 14 residues. Here the CDR3 DNA reads TGTGCCAGCAGCTTAGCGGGGGGTCTGTATGAGCAGTTCTTC. Translation gives CASSLAGGLYEQFF.

A note on this clone: A junction boundary mismatches the germline segment, possibly from a read error. The genes are TRBV5-1 and TRBJ1-2; 7 nucleotides match TRBD1. The CDR3 runs 14 residues. Germline CDR1 and CDR2: SGHRS and YFSETQ. CDR3: CASSLGQGLGGHTF. The CDR3 DNA sequence: TGCGCCAGCAGCTTGGGACAGGGCCTCGGTGGCCACACCTTC.

The chain employs TRBV6-5 and TRBJ1-2; 8 positions match TRBD1. The ends lost 10 bases at V and 4 bases at J; junction bases unmatched: 2. The CDR3 sequence is 11 residues long. Germline lookup yields CDR1 MNHEY and CDR2 SVGAGI. The CDR3 here is CATGQGYGYTF. CDR3 coding DNA: TGTGCCACCGGACAGGGCTATGGCTACACCTTC.

The chain joins TRBV10-3 to TRBJ2-2, with D tentatively TRBD2 (5 bases). The germline V gene encodes CDR1 ENHRY and CDR2 SYGVKD. The CDR3 runs to 16 residues. V lost 6 bases and J 3 bases, leaving 17 bases between the germline ends. CDR3 region: CAIREVGSQDTGELFF. For the CDR3, the DNA is TGTGCCATCAGGGAGGTTGGTAGTCAGGACACCGGGGAGCTGTTTTTT.

The chain employs TRBV11-2 and TRBJ2-7; 7 bases match TRBD2. V trimming: 2 bases; J trimming: 0 bases; junction bases outside the gene matches: 10. This CDR3 spans 17 amino acids. The germline V gene has CDR1 SGHAT and CDR2 FQNNGV. The CDR3 region is CASSLMFGGGRSYEQYF. In nucleotides, the CDR3 is TGTGCCAGCAGCTTAATGTTCGGCGGGGGACGCTCCTACGAGCAGTACTTC. The entire variable domain, with the rest obtained from reference TRBV11-2 and TRBJ2-7, is as follows: EAGVAQSPRYKIIEKRQSVAFWCNPISGHATLYWYQQILGQGPKLLIQFQNNGVVDDSQLPKDRFSAERLKGVDSTLKIQPAKLEDSAVYLCASSLMFGGGRSYEQYFGPGTRLTVT.

The CDR3 protein is CASPLGDTSYEQYF. As DNA, the CDR3 is TGTGCCAGCCCGCTCGGGGACACCTCCTACGAGCAGTACTTC. The rearrangement joins TRBV9 to TRBJ2-7; a possible D gene is TRBD1 (6 bases). The ends were cut back, 7 bases at V and 0 bases at J, with 14 bases in the middle. This CDR3 is 14 amino acids long. Germline values: CDR1 SGDLS, CDR2 YYNGEE. The whole variable domain, filled in from reference TRBV9 and TRBJ2-7, reads DSGVTQTPKHLITATGQRVTLRCSPRSGDLSVYWYQQSLDQGLQFLIQYYNGEERAKGNILERFSAQQFPDLHSELNLSSLELGDSALYFCASPLGDTSYEQYFGPGTRLTVT.

In regard to this clone: This sample includes further DNA sequences coding for the same CDR3. V and J are TRBV28 and TRBJ2-1; maybe TRBD2 (6 bases). Between the trimmed V and J ends, which lost 3 bases and 0 bases, there was a span of 12 bases. Germline values: CDR1 MDHEN, CDR2 SYDVKM. The CDR3 runs 16 residues. CDR3 nucleotides: TGTGCCAGCAGTTTGGGAGGAGGATCCTCCTACAATGAGCAGTTCTTC. Residues: CASSLGGGSSYNEQFF.

V is TRBV10-3 and J is TRBJ2-7, with TRBD2 as a possible D gene (6 bases). The CDR3 has 13 amino acids. The germline V gene has CDR1 ENHRY and CDR2 SYGVKD. Trimming shortened V by 4 bases and J by 2 bases, and 9 bases separated the two germline ends. The CDR3 here is CAISGRETYEQYF. DNA of the CDR3: TGTGCCATCAGTGGGAGGGAAACCTACGAGCAGTACTTC.

This clone has just one count. V is TRBV9 and J is TRBJ2-3; possibly TRBD1 for D (6 bases). V was pared by 5 bases and J by 5 bases, with 18 bases between. This CDR3 region has 15 residues. Per the germline V gene, CDR1 is SGDLS and CDR2 is YYNGEE. The CDR3 DNA reads TGTGCCAGCAGTCCTACAGGGAACGGAATAGATACGCAGTATTTT. Its translation is CASSPTGNGIDTQYF.

The V and J genes are TRBV7-9 and TRBJ1-1, with D hard to call. With 1 base removed from V and 7 bases from J, the gap between germline ends came to 10 bases. CDR3 length: 13 amino acids. The germline V gene encodes CDR1 SEHNR and CDR2 FQNEAQ (reference sequence). The CDR3, as DNA: TGTGCCAGCAGCTTAGTGGTTCAAGGTGAAGCTTTCTTT. It codes for CASSLVVQGEAFF.

The CDR3 reads CASSSQRRDYEQYF. In DNA, the CDR3 is TGTGCCAGCAGTTCCCAACGACGGGATTACGAGCAGTACTTC. The chain is built from TRBV27 and TRBJ2-7; a weak D match, TRBD2 (5 bases). Germline CDR1 reads MNHEY; CDR2 reads SMNVEV (reference sequence). V was pared by 4 bases and J by 4 bases, with 14 bases between. This CDR3 is 14 amino acids long.

This chain links TRBV6-5 with TRBJ1-1; D is uncertain. The CDR3 extends over 11 amino acids. V was cut by 7 bases and J by 2 bases, with 5 bases left in between. In germline, CDR1 is MNHEY, CDR2 SVGAGI. CDR3 nucleotide sequence: TGTGCCAGCACCCTAAACACTGAAGCTTTCTTT. This sequence encodes CASTLNTEAFF.

This sequence joins TRBV5-5 and TRBJ2-2; 8 bases fit TRBD1. CDR1 is SGHKS, CDR2 YYEKEE, per germline (reference sequence). The V gene end was trimmed by 1 base and the J gene end by 7 bases; junction bases not matched to a gene: 3. This CDR3 has 14 amino acids. The CDR3 bases are TGTGCCAGCAGCTTGCAGGGGGCAGGCGGGGAGCTGTTTTTT. Translating gives CASSLQGAGGELFF.

The chain combines TRBV6-1 with TRBJ2-7; a weak D match, TRBD2 (5 bases). Germline lookup yields CDR1 MNHNS and CDR2 SASEGT. This CDR3 spans 14 amino acids. Trimming left V 2 bases short and J 3 bases short, with 11 bases between. CDR3 sequence: CASSERVGSYEQYF. In DNA form, the CDR3 reads TGTGCCAGCAGTGAAAGGGTGGGGAGCTACGAGCAGTACTTC.

The chain carries TRBV5-4 and TRBJ2-2; maybe TRBD1 (6 bases). V was pared by 3 bases and J by 5 bases, with 17 bases between. Germline CDR1 reads SGHNT; CDR2 reads YYREEE (reference sequence). CDR3 length: 16 amino acids. The CDR3 bases are TGTGCCAGCAGCTCCCTTACAGGGTGGGAAACCGGGGAGCTGTTTTTT. Translation gives CASSSLTGWETGELFF.

This chain connects TRBV7-2 to TRBJ2-2; tentatively, D is TRBD1 (6 bases). The CDR3 contains 14 residues. V lost 4 bases, J lost 7 bases, and 13 bases lay in between. Per the germline V gene, CDR1 is SGHTA and CDR2 is FQGNSA. The CDR3 is CASSSTGYNGELFF. CDR3 coding DNA: TGTGCCAGCAGCTCTACAGGGTATAACGGGGAGCTGTTTTTT.

The V call is TRBV4-1, the J call TRBJ2-5, with TRBD2 as a possible D gene (5 bases). The CDR3 is 15 residues long. Looked up from germline, CDR1 is MGHRA and CDR2 is YSYEKL. Between the trimmed V and J ends, which lost 0 bases and 5 bases, there was a span of 13 bases. The CDR3 spells CASSQDVGSGETQYF. The CDR3 nucleotides are TGCGCCAGCAGCCAAGATGTGGGGAGTGGGGAGACCCAGTACTTC.

The chain couples TRBV25-1 to TRBJ2-7; tentatively, D is TRBD2 (5 bases). The CDR3 is 12 amino acids. Germline V CDR1 and CDR2: MGHDK, SYGVNS. With 5 bases removed from V and 7 bases from J, the gap between germline ends came to 12 bases. The CDR3 loop is CASSTLPGEQYF. The CDR3 DNA follows: TGTGCCAGCAGTACGCTCCCGGGGGAGCAGTACTTC.

The chain is built from TRBV11-2 and TRBJ2-3, with 7 bases aligning to TRBD2. Germline V gene lookup returns CDR1 SGHAT and CDR2 FQNNGV. The CDR3 is 14 amino acids. V trimming: 5 bases; J trimming: 2 bases; junction bases outside the gene matches: 4. The CDR3 sequence is CASSRGGTTDTQYF. In nucleotides, the CDR3 is TGTGCCAGCAGCCGCGGGGGAACCACAGATACGCAGTATTTT.

This clone was seen a few times. The chain has TRBV4-1 and TRBJ1-4; a weak D match, TRBD1 (6 bases). The CDR3 extends over 16 amino acids. Germline lookup yields CDR1 MGHRA and CDR2 YSYEKL. V was pared by 3 bases and J by 7 bases, with 18 bases between. CDR3 coding DNA: TGCGCCAGCAGCCAGTCCCCCGGGGGGCGGAGTGAAAAACTGTTTTTT. This codes for CASSQSPGGRSEKLFF.

V gene TRBV6-1 combines with J gene TRBJ1-1; D is possibly TRBD1 (6 bases). Germline V gene lookup returns CDR1 MNHNS and CDR2 SASEGT. This CDR3 is 11 amino acids long. Trimming removed 6 bases from V and 7 bases from J, with 9 bases in between. The CDR3 sequence is CASSDRIEAFF. The CDR3 DNA follows: TGTGCCAGCAGCGACAGGATTGAAGCTTTCTTT.

The rearrangement links TRBV19 to TRBJ2-7; D gene unclear. Germline V gene sequence: CDR1 LNHDA, CDR2 SQIVND (reference sequence). Trimming cost V 2 bases and J 0 bases, with 8 bases left between them. The CDR3 consists of 14 residues. DNA of the CDR3: TGTGCCAGTAGTATAACTGGTAGCTCCTACGAGCAGTACTTC. This gives the protein CASSITGSSYEQYF.

The chain employs TRBV5-5 and TRBJ1-1; TRBD1 matches 7 bases. CDR1 SGHKS and CDR2 YYEKEE come from the germline V gene (reference sequence). Germline trimming cut 4 bases from V and 5 bases from J; bases unmatched to any gene: 5. This CDR3 is 13 amino acids long. The CDR3 region is CASSPGTETEAFF. CDR3 DNA: TGTGCCAGCAGCCCTGGGACAGAAACTGAAGCTTTCTTT. The entire variable domain, with the rest obtained from reference TRBV5-5 and TRBJ1-1, is as follows: DAGVTQSPTHLIKTRGQQVTLRCSPISGHKSVSWYQQVLGQGPQFIFQYYEKEERGRGNFPDRFSARQFPNYSSELNVNALLLGDSALYLCASSPGTETEAFFGQGTRLTVV.

The chain is built from TRBV7-3 and TRBJ1-1; D perhaps matches TRBD1 (5 bases). This CDR3 spans 13 amino acids. CDR1 is SGHTA and CDR2 is FQGTGA in the germline V gene. V was shortened by 5 bases and J by 7 bases, with 14 bases between the two germline ends. Written as DNA, the CDR3 is TGTGCCAGCAGCCCCTATGGGGACGGTGAAGCTTTCTTT. Residues: CASSPYGDGEAFF.

The rearrangement links TRBV6-5 to TRBJ1-2; TRBD1 is a possible D gene (5 bases). The CDR3 contains 15 residues. V shed 6 bases and J shed 7 bases, with 21 bases lying between them. From germline, CDR1 is MNHEY and CDR2 SVGAGI. CDR3 region: CASRLRYRNVGGYTF. The CDR3 DNA is TGTGCCAGCAGGCTACGATACAGGAACGTTGGTGGCTACACCTTC.

In this sample, this clone turned up a few times. The chain couples TRBV28 to TRBJ1-5; TRBD1 agrees at 8 bases. There are 16 residues in the CDR3. V was clipped by 5 bases and J by 3 bases; unmatched bases: 9. Germline CDR1 MDHEN, CDR2 SYDVKM. The CDR3 reads CASSKETGGFNQPQHF. DNA of the CDR3: TGTGCCAGCAGTAAAGAAACAGGGGGGTTCAATCAGCCCCAGCATTTT.

In DNA, the CDR3 is TGCGCCAGCTTAAAACAGGGAAACACCATATATTTT. This gives the protein CASLKQGNTIYF. The V call is TRBV10-1, the J call TRBJ1-3; no clear D gene. The CDR3 is made up of 12 amino acids. Germline lookup yields CDR1 WNHNN and CDR2 SYGVQD (reference sequence). The V and J ends lost 8 bases and 4 bases respectively, with 9 bases between them.

The rearrangement uses TRBV19 and TRBJ2-1; TRBD2 agrees at 14 bases. CDR1 is LNHDA and CDR2 is SQIVND in the germline V gene (reference sequence). The CDR3 covers 17 residues. The junction had 6 bases not matched to a gene; V was cut back by 5 bases and J by 3 bases. CDR3 amino acids: CASSAPGLAGVYNEQFF. The CDR3 coding sequence is TGTGCCAGTAGTGCTCCGGGACTAGCGGGAGTCTACAATGAGCAGTTCTTC.

This clone has more than one count but fewer than ten. The chain's CDR3 is CAWSVPGDYGYTF. CDR3 bases: TGTGCCTGGAGTGTCCCCGGGGACTATGGCTACACCTTC. This chain joins TRBV30 and TRBJ1-2; no firm D call. CDR3 size: 13 residues. The V end was cut by 0 bases, the J end by 3 bases, with 8 bases between. The germline V gene has CDR1 GTSNPN and CDR2 SVGIG (reference sequence).